This T cell receptor (beta chain) was recovered during a study of T-cell reconstitution after alpha-beta-depleted transplantation in children. Construction of the TCRbeta library involved unique molecular identifiers. TCRdb itself ran the PCR reads through MiXCR, one entry per CDR3 protein. The table includes more than 400,000 distinct CDR3 sequences, over 40% detected once. V gave up 3 bases and J gave up 5 bases, with 14 bases separating them. The CDR3 is 14 residues long. Looked up from germline, CDR1 is DFQATT and CDR2 is SNEGSKA (reference sequence). Notes on the study in general: After transplant, high TCRbeta diversity at day 60 in some patients arose from surviving recipient T cells and thymic progenitors. T-cell counts and diversity were attributed mostly to newly produced T cells one year after transplant.

As for this clonotype: Its antigen is as yet unknown.

The V call is TRBV20-1, the J call TRBJ2-1; D remains unclear. This clonotype originated in a girl aged 2-10 years with aplastic anemia, due to receive a stem cell transplant. The material sequenced was PBMCs, taken before TCRalphabeta/CD19-depleted stem cell transplant. The CDR3 coding sequence is TGCAGTGCTAGTAAGAGCTTTAGAGACAATGAGCAGTTCTTC. As protein: CSASKSFRDNEQFF.